Shown below are 13 T cell receptor beta chains from a single sample sequenced in a study of cytomegalovirus exposure and HLA in healthy donors. The PCR employed 60 Vbeta primers together with 13 Jbeta primers. The assay was immunoSEQ multiplex PCR, and TCRdb's table has in-frame clones only and misses some. The table has about 150,000 clones, roughly 73% seen once. Sequencing input: PBMCs. Every receptor here comes from a man between 18 and 35 years old in good health and CMV-seropositive.

This chain uses TRBV25-1 with TRBJ2-5; D perhaps matches TRBD1 (6 bases). The V gene's germline CDR1 is MGHDK and CDR2 SYGVNS. The CDR3 loop spans 15 amino acids. V was pared by 4 bases and J by 1 base, with 13 bases between. CDR3 region: CASSGHRTVQETQYF. CDR3 DNA: TGTGCCAGCAGTGGCCACAGGACAGTCCAAGAGACCCAGTACTTC.

In this sample, this clone turned up a few times. This chain connects TRBV30 to TRBJ1-1; D gene ambiguous. The CDR3 has 12 amino acids. The V end lost 1 base, the J end lost 3 bases, and 6 bases lay between the germline ends. The V gene's germline CDR1 is GTSNPN and CDR2 SVGIG (reference sequence). CDR3 in amino acids: CAWSGGYTEAFF. CDR3 in DNA: TGTGCCTGGAGTGGAGGGTACACTGAAGCTTTCTTT.

The chain recombines TRBV2 with TRBJ2-5; TRBD2 agrees at 8 bases. The DNA end favors TRBJ2-7, so the J call may be wrong. Per germline, CDR1 SNHLY and CDR2 FYNNEI. The CDR3 spans 14 residues. CDR3 sequence: CAGGRAGVTYEQYF. CDR3 in DNA: TGTGCCGGAGGGAGAGCGGGAGTCACCTACGAGCAGTACTTC.

The chain links TRBV28 to TRBJ1-1; maybe TRBD1 (5 bases). The CDR3 extends over 15 amino acids. Trimming shortened V by 3 bases and J by 3 bases, and 14 bases separated the two germline ends. Germline CDR1 MDHEN, CDR2 SYDVKM. The CDR3 is CASSLYRTSDTEAFF. In DNA, the CDR3 is TGTGCCAGCAGTTTGTATCGGACATCGGACACTGAAGCTTTCTTT.

There are a few counts of this clone. This sequence joins TRBV6-1 and TRBJ2-7, with 8 positions matching TRBD2. After removal of 0 bases from V and 0 bases from J, the junction contained 13 bases not matched to a gene. Germline V CDR1 and CDR2: MNHNS, SASEGT. This CDR3 contains 19 residues. The CDR3 bases are TGTGCCAGCAGTGAAGCCGGGACTAGTGGGTTTACTGGCTCCTACGAGCAGTACTTC. As protein: CASSEAGTSGFTGSYEQYF.

The CDR3 region has the DNA TGTGCCAGCAGTTTAGGTGGGGCGCTCACAGATACGCAGTATTTT. It encodes CASSLGGALTDTQYF. The rearrangement links TRBV28 to TRBJ2-3; tentative D call: TRBD1 (5 bases). Germline CDR1 reads MDHEN; CDR2 reads SYDVKM. This CDR3 is 15 amino acids long. V was clipped by 2 bases and J by 2 bases, with 11 bases between them.

This clone turned up a few times. The CDR3 spells CASSFVRSTDTQYF. As DNA, the CDR3 is TGTGCCAGCAGCTTTGTGCGAAGCACAGATACGCAGTATTTT. V is TRBV5-6 and J is TRBJ2-3; D uncertain. There are 14 residues in the CDR3. In germline, CDR1 is SGHDT, CDR2 YYEEEE. Trimming cost V 2 bases and J 0 bases, with 7 bases left between them.

The chain recombines TRBV5-1 with TRBJ2-7; 7 bases line up with TRBD2. Germline loops: CDR1 SGHRS, CDR2 YFSETQ. The V and J ends lost 1 base and 3 bases, in that order; junction bases with no gene match: 7. This CDR3 region has 15 residues. For the CDR3, the DNA is TGCGCCAGCAGCTTGTCTAGCGGAGGGTTCTACGAGCAGTACTTC. Protein product: CASSLSSGGFYEQYF.

The chain recombines TRBV6-4 with TRBJ2-1, with D perhaps TRBD1 (5 bases). The V end was cut by 8 bases, the J end by 9 bases, with 23 bases between. CDR1 is MRHNA and CDR2 is SNTAGT in the germline V gene. The CDR3 contains 15 residues. In DNA, the CDR3 is TGTGCCAGCCCCTTGGGGCCTCCACCCCATTGTGAGCAGTTCTTC. Amino acids: CASPLGPPPHCEQFF.

The rearrangement joins TRBV18 to TRBJ2-7; possibly TRBD2 for D (5 bases). Trimming pared 5 bases from V and 3 bases from J, leaving 14 bases between. CDR1 and CDR2 (germline): KGHSH, LQKENI. This CDR3 has 14 amino acids. The CDR3 region is CASSSPGKGYEQYF. CDR3 nucleotides: TGTGCCAGCTCATCCCCGGGGAAGGGCTACGAGCAGTACTTC.

Notes on this clone: One end of the junction does not line up with germline, which may come from a read error. The chain is built from TRBV7-9 and TRBJ2-3; a weak D match, TRBD1 (5 bases). Germline loops: CDR1 SEHNR, CDR2 FQNEAQ (reference sequence). This CDR3 is built from 12 residues. The CDR3 coding sequence is TGTTCCAGCAGCTCCCAGGGAAGAACGCAGTATTTT. Its protein product is CSSSSQGRTQYF.

This clone has a single count. CDR3 bases: TGTGCCAGCAGCGGGGGACAGGCACAAGAGACCCAGTACTTC. This encodes CASSGGQAQETQYF. The gene calls are TRBV9 and TRBJ2-5, with 8 bases aligning to TRBD1. The CDR3 extends over 14 amino acids. The J segment lost 2 bases and the V segment lost 3 bases, leaving 3 bases of the junction unmatched. Germline V lookup: CDR1 SGDLS, CDR2 YYNGEE.

V gene TRBV2 combines with J gene TRBJ2-6; the D is unclear. Germline V gives CDR1 SNHLY, CDR2 FYNNEI. V was clipped by 6 bases and J by 0 bases, with 9 bases between them. CDR3 length: 15 residues. The CDR3 DNA reads TGTGCCAGCAGATACGACATCTCTGGGGCCAACGTCCTGACTTTC. Translation gives CASRYDISGANVLTF.